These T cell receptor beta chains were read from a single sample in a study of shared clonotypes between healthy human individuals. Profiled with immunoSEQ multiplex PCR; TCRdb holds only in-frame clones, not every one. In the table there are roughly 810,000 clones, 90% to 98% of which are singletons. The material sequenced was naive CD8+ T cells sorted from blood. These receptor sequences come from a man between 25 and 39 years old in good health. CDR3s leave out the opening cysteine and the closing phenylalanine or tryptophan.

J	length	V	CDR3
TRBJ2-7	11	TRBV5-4	ASRGERAYEQY
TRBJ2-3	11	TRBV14	ASSQDLTDTQY
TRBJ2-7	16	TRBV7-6	ASSSSKHTSGSSYEQY
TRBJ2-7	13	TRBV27	ASSHTRGRFYEQY
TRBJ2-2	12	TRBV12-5	ASGPGRDTGELF
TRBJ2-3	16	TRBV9	ASSPRLLAGGSTDTQY
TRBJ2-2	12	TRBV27	ASSLRGVTGELF
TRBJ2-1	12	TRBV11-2	ASSPFLGGDEQF
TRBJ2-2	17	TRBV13	ASSLVLGAGGSNTGELF
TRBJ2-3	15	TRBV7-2	ASSLMVAGVGTDTQY
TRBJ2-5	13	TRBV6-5	ASSYVPSGQETQY
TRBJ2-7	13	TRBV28	AGSFILPRPYEQY
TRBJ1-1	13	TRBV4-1	ASSQDDRPSTEAF
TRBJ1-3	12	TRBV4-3	ASSAGRYGNTIY
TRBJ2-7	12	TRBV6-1	ASRGTDSLGEQY
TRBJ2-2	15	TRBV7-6	ASSSSSGLVNTGELF
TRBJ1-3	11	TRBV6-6	ASSYDSGNTIY
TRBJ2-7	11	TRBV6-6	ASKDQTSYEQY
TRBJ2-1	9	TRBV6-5	ASALGNEQF
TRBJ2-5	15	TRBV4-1	ASSQESPGTSEETQY
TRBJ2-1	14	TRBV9	ASSGRSGRAYNEQF
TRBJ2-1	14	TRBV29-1	SVPRTSGSIGDEQF
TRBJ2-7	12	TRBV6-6	ASGGTSGSYEQY
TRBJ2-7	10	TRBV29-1	SVKQGLSEQY
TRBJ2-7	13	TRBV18	ASSPSGQGAYEQY
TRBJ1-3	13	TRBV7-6	ASSLTKGPGNTIY
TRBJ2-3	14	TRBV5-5	ASSTGQGPLADTQY
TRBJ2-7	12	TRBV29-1	SVEDPGETYEQY
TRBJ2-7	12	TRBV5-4	ASSTGQGAYEQY
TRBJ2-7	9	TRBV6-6	ASSYSGEQY
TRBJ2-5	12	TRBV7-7	ASSLGGYQETQY
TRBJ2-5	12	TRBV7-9	ASSLEVVAETQY
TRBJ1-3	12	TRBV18	ASSPLGNLDTIY
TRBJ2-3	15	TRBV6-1	ASSDPSGRTLTDTQY
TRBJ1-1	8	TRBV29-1	SVSGIVAF
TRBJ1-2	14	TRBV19	ASSTSGQLQNYGYT
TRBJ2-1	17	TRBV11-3	ASSLVVLAGVNSYNEQF
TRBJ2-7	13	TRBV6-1	ASSGQGVPTYEQY
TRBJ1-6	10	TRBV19	ASRTRNSPLH
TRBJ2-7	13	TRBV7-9	ASSWGSGFSYEQY
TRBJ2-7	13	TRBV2	ASRLSSGLTYEQY
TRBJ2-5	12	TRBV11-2	ASSFLQGEETQY
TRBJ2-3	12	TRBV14	ASSYDRGPDTQY
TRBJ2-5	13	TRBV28	ASSKPSGSLETQY
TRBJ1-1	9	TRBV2	ASPDNTEAF
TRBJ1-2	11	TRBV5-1	ASSLALGSGYT
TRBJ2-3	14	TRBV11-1	ASSFKVGLAGDTQY
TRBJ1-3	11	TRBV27	ASSWGLGNTIY
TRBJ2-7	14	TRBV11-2	ASSLDAGALSYEQY
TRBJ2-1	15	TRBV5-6	ASSLVWAALAYNEQF
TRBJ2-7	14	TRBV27	ASSLIVGRKNYEQY
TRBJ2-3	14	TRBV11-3	ASRVAAHGGLDTQY
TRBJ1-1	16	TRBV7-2	ASSLRGARAYLDTEAF
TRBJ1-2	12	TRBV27	ASSPNPGRGGYT
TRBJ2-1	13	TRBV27	ASSLGLSSYNEQF